This T cell receptor beta chain was found in a study of shared clonotypes between healthy human individuals. Replicate PCRs from sorted subsets contained 200 ng DNA, which is roughly 30,000 T cell genomes. Only in-frame clones appear in the TCRdb table, and some are missing; sequencing was by immunoSEQ multiplex PCR. Of about 1 million clones in the sample, around 74% were seen once. Caucasian adults living in Nashville, Tennessee, provided all samples. The clonotype comes from a man aged 18 to 35 in good health. The sample was memory CD4+ T cells sorted from blood. Specified subset: CD45RA-negative fraction.

The CDR3 loop reads CAWSVQSRDTGNTIYF. CDR3 nucleotide sequence: TGTGCCTGGAGTGTACAATCCAGGGACACTGGAAACACCATATATTTT. This chain joins TRBV30 and TRBJ1-3, with D maybe TRBD1 (6 bases). The V gene lost 0 bases and the J gene lost 2 bases, with 14 bases spanning the gap. This CDR3 has 16 residues. Germline values: CDR1 GTSNPN, CDR2 SVGIG (reference sequence).